This passage covers 30 T cell receptor beta chains from one sample sequenced in a study of cytomegalovirus exposure and HLA in healthy donors. The PCR used 60 Vbeta and 13 Jbeta primers. Using immunoSEQ multiplex PCR, the repertoire was profiled, and TCRdb retains in-frame clones only, with some absent. The data contain over 150,000 clones, 80% to 90% of them singletons. Sequencing was performed on PBMCs. The receptors shown here come from a woman aged 30 to 39 in good health and CMV-seropositive.

The chain is built from TRBV5-6 and TRBJ2-2; the D gene is possibly TRBD1 (5 bases). Deletions cut 2 bases from V and 0 bases from J, with 8 bases between. Germline V lookup: CDR1 SGHDT, CDR2 YYEEEE. The CDR3 covers 15 residues. DNA of the CDR3: TGTGCCAGCAGCTTACACAGGACGAACACCGGGGAGCTGTTTTTT. Protein product: CASSLHRTNTGELFF. The full variable domain, with the rest looked up from reference TRBV5-6 and TRBJ2-2, is DAGVTQSPTHLIKTRGQQVTLRCSPKSGHDTVSWYQQALGQGPQFIFQYYEEEERQRGNFPDRFSGHQFPNYSSELNVNALLLGDSALYLCASSLHRTNTGELFFGEGSRLTVL.

The rearrangement uses TRBV19 and TRBJ1-5; 7 bases are a match to TRBD1. The trim removed 5 bases at V and 4 bases at J, leaving 5 bases unmatched. Germline V gene lookup returns CDR1 LNHDA and CDR2 SQIVND (reference sequence). The CDR3 runs 14 residues. The CDR3 here is CASSLDRRNQPQHF. CDR3 coding DNA: TGTGCCAGTAGTTTGGACAGGCGAAATCAGCCCCAGCATTTT.

CDR3 coding DNA: TGTGCCAGCAGCCCCTACACAGGGGGCCATCAGCCCCAGCATTTT. Its protein is CASSPYTGGHQPQHF. This chain uses TRBV28 with TRBJ1-5; TRBD1 matches 9 bases. V shed 6 bases, J shed 5 bases, and the junction held 8 bases outside the gene matches. The germline gives CDR1 MDHEN, CDR2 SYDVKM. The CDR3 loop spans 15 amino acids.

The gene calls are TRBV18 and TRBJ1-1; no reliable D call. Germline lookup yields CDR1 KGHSH and CDR2 LQKENI. The CDR3 runs to 16 residues. Trimming pared 0 bases from V and 1 base from J, leaving 12 bases between. The CDR3 loop is CASSPPGGRRNTEAFF. The CDR3 region has the DNA TGTGCCAGCTCACCACCGGGTGGGCGACGGAACACTGAAGCTTTCTTT.

The chain joins TRBV7-9 to TRBJ2-7; TRBD1 aligns across 9 bases. V lost 4 bases to trimming and J lost 6 bases; unmatched junction nucleotides: 7. CDR3 length: 14 amino acids. The germline gives CDR1 SEHNR, CDR2 FQNEAQ (reference sequence). The CDR3 DNA sequence: TGTGCCAGCAGCTCCGCCGGACAGGGGCGCGAGCAGTACTTC. Translating it yields CASSSAGQGREQYF.

This rearrangement joins TRBV7-3 to TRBJ1-1; maybe TRBD1 (6 bases). Trimming pared 2 bases from V and 2 bases from J, leaving 12 bases between. The CDR3 loop spans 15 amino acids. CDR1 and CDR2 (germline): SGHTA, FQGTGA. CDR3 amino acids: CASSLLGGGNTEAFF. The DNA of the CDR3 is TGTGCCAGCAGCTTACTAGGGGGGGGCAACACTGAAGCTTTCTTT.

The chain is built from TRBV19 and TRBJ1-2; TRBD1 aligns across 10 bases. V was pared by 5 bases and J by 1 base, with 1 base of the junction left unmatched. Germline CDR1 reads LNHDA; CDR2 reads SQIVND (reference sequence). The CDR3 is 14 amino acids. The CDR3 is CASSRTGGNYGYTF. The CDR3 nucleotides are TGTGCCAGTAGTCGGACAGGGGGTAACTATGGCTACACCTTC.

Remarks on this clone: This sample also contains other DNA sequences that code for the same CDR3. The V call is TRBV27, the J call TRBJ1-2, with 9 bases that match TRBD1. Trimming took 2 bases from V and 6 from J; bases not matched to a gene: 4. The V gene's germline CDR1 is MNHEY and CDR2 SMNVEV (reference sequence). The CDR3 covers 14 residues. The CDR3 loop reads CASSLLGDRDGYTF. The CDR3 DNA is TGTGCCAGCAGTTTACTGGGGGACAGGGATGGCTACACCTTC.

The genes are TRBV9 and TRBJ2-7; perhaps TRBD1 as D (6 bases). V was cut by 2 bases and J by 7 bases, with 16 bases left in between. Germline values: CDR1 SGDLS, CDR2 YYNGEE. The CDR3 contains 14 residues. The CDR3 sequence is CASSVQAGAREQYF. The CDR3 DNA is TGTGCCAGCAGCGTTCAGGCAGGGGCGAGGGAGCAGTACTTC.

This clone was found once. This chain uses TRBV5-4 with TRBJ2-7; 7 bases are a match to TRBD1. The length of the CDR3 is 15 residues. Germline loops: CDR1 SGHNT, CDR2 YYREEE (reference sequence). Trimming at V came to 4 bases and at J to 3 bases, leaving 10 bases not matched to a gene. The CDR3, as DNA: TGTGCCAGCAGCACCTCTCGGGACAGAATCTACGAGCAGTACTTC. Its protein is CASSTSRDRIYEQYF. The variable domain in full, completed from reference TRBV5-4 and TRBJ2-7, reads ETGVTQSPTHLIKTRGQQVTLRCSSQSGHNTVSWYQQALGQGPQFIFQYYREEENGRGNFPPRFSGLQFPNYSSELNVNALELDDSALYLCASSTSRDRIYEQYFGPGTRLTVT.

The CDR3 DNA follows: TGTGCCAGCAGCCATCCAAAGTCGTGGGGCCTCGAATACAACACTGAAGCTTTCTTT. It translates to CASSHPKSWGLEYNTEAFF. V and J are TRBV7-9 and TRBJ1-1, with D possibly being TRBD1 (5 bases). Per the germline V gene, CDR1 is SEHNR and CDR2 is FQNEAQ (reference sequence). The CDR3 spans 19 residues. Trimming took off 5 bases at V and 2 bases at J, with 27 bases between the two ends.

The chain uses TRBV2 and TRBJ2-3, with 8 bases that match TRBD2. CDR1 and CDR2 from the germline V gene are SNHLY and FYNNEI. CDR3 size: 15 residues. V shed 8 bases, J shed 0 bases, and the junction held 7 bases outside the gene matches. This chain's CDR3 is CASPAVAGSTDTQYF. In DNA form, the CDR3 reads TGTGCCAGCCCTGCAGTAGCGGGGAGCACAGATACGCAGTATTTT.

This clone is a singleton in its sample. V is TRBV6-5 and J is TRBJ1-1; D gene uncertain. V lost 6 bases to trimming and J lost 0 bases, with 11 bases between them. The CDR3 extends over 14 amino acids. The germline V gene encodes CDR1 MNHEY and CDR2 SVGAGI. CDR3 region: CASSNGPLNTEAFF. The CDR3 coding sequence is TGTGCCAGCAGCAATGGCCCATTGAACACTGAAGCTTTCTTT.

V usage is TRBV19 and J usage is TRBJ1-4; the match to TRBD1 covers 8 bases. Germline CDR1 is LNHDA and CDR2 is SQIVND (reference sequence). The CDR3 length is 15 residues. Trimming at V came to 5 bases and at J to 5 bases, leaving 7 bases not matched to a gene. CDR3 sequence reads: CASSARTGKNEKLFF. The DNA of the CDR3 is TGTGCCAGTAGTGCCCGGACAGGGAAAAATGAAAAACTGTTTTTT. The full variable domain, with the rest looked up from reference TRBV19 and TRBJ1-4, is DGGITQSPKYLFRKEGQNVTLSCEQNLNHDAMYWYRQDPGQGLRLIYYSQIVNDFQKGDIAEGYSVSREKKESFPLTVTSAQKNPTAFYLCASSARTGKNEKLFFGSGTQLSVL.

V usage is TRBV6-5 and J usage is TRBJ1-1, with 8 bases identical to TRBD1. Trimming cost V 0 bases and J 4 bases; bases outside gene matches: 7. This CDR3 is 16 amino acids long. Per the germline V gene, CDR1 is MNHEY and CDR2 is SVGAGI. CDR3 protein: CASSYSGYRGSTEAFF. CDR3 bases: TGTGCCAGCAGTTACTCGGGATACAGGGGGAGCACTGAAGCTTTCTTT.

V and J are TRBV25-1 and TRBJ1-6; TRBD1 might be the D (5 bases). Germline V gene lookup returns CDR1 MGHDK and CDR2 SYGVNS. V lost 7 bases and J 10 bases, leaving 20 bases between the germline ends. The CDR3 length is 15 residues. This CDR3 is CASTQSPGFGSPLHF. CDR3 coding DNA: TGTGCCAGCACCCAAAGTCCAGGGTTCGGCTCACCCCTCCACTTT. Supplemented by reference TRBV25-1 and TRBJ1-6, the full variable domain reads EADIYQTPRYLVIGTGKKITLECSQTMGHDKMYWYQQDPGMELHLIHYSYGVNSTEKGDLSSESTVSRIRTEHFPLTLESARPSHTSQYLCASTQSPGFGSPLHFGNGTRLTVT.

The CDR3 DNA reads TGTGCCAGCAGAAGACAGGGAGGCAATTCACCCCTCCACTTT. Translation gives CASRRQGGNSPLHF. This chain connects TRBV6-4 to TRBJ1-6; 7 bases fit TRBD1. The CDR3 is 14 residues long. V was pared by 6 bases and J by 7 bases, with 6 bases of the junction left unmatched. CDR1 is MRHNA, CDR2 SNTAGT, per germline.

This clone was found a few times. In nucleotides, the CDR3 is TGTGCCAGCAGTGAAGATGTAACTAACTATGGCTACACCTTC. Its protein is CASSEDVTNYGYTF. The chain combines TRBV2 with TRBJ1-2; D is uncertain. This CDR3 contains 14 residues. CDR1 is SNHLY, CDR2 FYNNEI, per germline. The ends were cut back, 1 base at V and 0 bases at J, with 6 bases in the middle.

This clone was detected only once. The rearrangement uses TRBV19 and TRBJ1-2; possibly TRBD1 for D (6 bases). The germline V and J ends were trimmed by 1 base and 4 bases, with 13 bases remaining between them. Germline V gives CDR1 LNHDA, CDR2 SQIVND (reference sequence). The CDR3 sequence is 15 residues long. The CDR3 loop reads CASSIVQGQIYGYTF. The CDR3 DNA sequence: TGTGCCAGTAGTATAGTGCAGGGGCAGATCTATGGCTACACCTTC. Looking up the rest from reference TRBV19 and TRBJ1-2 gives the full variable domain: DGGITQSPKYLFRKEGQNVTLSCEQNLNHDAMYWYRQDPGQGLRLIYYSQIVNDFQKGDIAEGYSVSREKKESFPLTVTSAQKNPTAFYLCASSIVQGQIYGYTFGSGTRLTVV.

This clone was seen only a few times. The V call is TRBV7-2, the J call TRBJ1-5; possible D gene TRBD1, 6 bases. Trimming cost V 0 bases and J 6 bases, with 12 bases left between them. Per germline, CDR1 SGHTA and CDR2 FQGNSA. This CDR3 contains 15 residues. This chain's CDR3 is CASSLASQGFQPQHF. Written as DNA, the CDR3 is TGTGCCAGCAGCTTAGCCTCACAGGGTTTTCAGCCCCAGCATTTT. The whole variable domain, filled in from reference TRBV7-2 and TRBJ1-5, reads GAGVSQSPSNKVTEKGKDVELRCDPISGHTALYWYRQSLGQGLEFLIYFQGNSAPDKSGLPSDRFSAERTGGSVSTLTIQRTQQEDSAVYLCASSLASQGFQPQHFGDGTRLSIL.

The chain combines TRBV15 with TRBJ1-3; the D is unclear. CDR1 and CDR2 from the germline V gene are LNHNV and YYDKDF (reference sequence). The CDR3 is 16 residues long. V was pared by 0 bases and J by 2 bases, with 11 bases between. The CDR3 DNA reads as TGTGCCACCAGCAGAGAGAGGGATTGGACTGGAAACACCATATATTTT. Protein product: CATSRERDWTGNTIYF.

The V call is TRBV15, the J call TRBJ2-7; the match to TRBD1 covers 8 bases. J was trimmed by 5 bases and V by 5 bases; bases with no gene match: 2. The CDR3 has 12 amino acids. CDR1 is LNHNV, CDR2 YYDKDF, per germline (reference sequence). The CDR3 sequence is CATSLTGDEQYF. The CDR3 bases are TGTGCCACCAGCTTGACAGGGGACGAGCAGTACTTC. The complete variable domain, with remaining parts taken from reference TRBV15 and TRBJ2-7, reads DAMVIQNPRYQVTQFGKPVTLSCSQTLNHNVMYWYQQKSSQAPKLLFHYYDKDFNNEADTPDNFQSRRPNTSFCFLDIRSPGLGDTAMYLCATSLTGDEQYFGPGTRLTVT.

V and J are TRBV29-1 and TRBJ2-5; maybe TRBD1 (5 bases). This CDR3 is 13 amino acids long. Germline CDR1 reads SQVTM; CDR2 reads ANQGSEA. Trimming removed 4 bases at V and 5 bases at J, with 14 bases between. CDR3 sequence (DNA): TGCAGCGTTGGGTTGGGGCCCGCGGAGACCCAGTACTTC. Amino acids: CSVGLGPAETQYF. The full variable domain, its missing parts supplied by reference TRBV29-1 and TRBJ2-5, is SAVISQKPSRDICQRGTSLTIQCQVDSQVTMMFWYRQQPGQSLTLIATANQGSEATYESGFVIDKFPISRPNLTFSTLTVSNMSPEDSSIYLCSVGLGPAETQYFGPGTRLLVL.

The chain recombines TRBV6-1 with TRBJ1-6, with D hard to call. Germline V lookup: CDR1 MNHNS, CDR2 SASEGT. V lost 3 bases, J lost 10 bases, and 13 bases lay in between. CDR3 length: 14 residues. The CDR3 DNA reads TGTGCCAGCAGTGATCAACCGGGGAAGTCACCCCTCCACTTT. Translation gives CASSDQPGKSPLHF.

A single count supports this clone. The gene calls are TRBV30 and TRBJ1-5; D remains ambiguous. Deletions cut 0 bases from V and 7 bases from J, with 10 bases between. The CDR3 runs to 13 residues. Germline V gene sequence: CDR1 GTSNPN, CDR2 SVGIG (reference sequence). CDR3 coding DNA: TGTGCCTGGAGTGTTGGCTGGGCCCAGCCCCAGCATTTT. Translating it yields CAWSVGWAQPQHF.

Note on this clone: The sample carries other DNA sequences with the same CDR3. The rearrangement uses TRBV5-8 and TRBJ1-5; TRBD1 agrees at 7 bases. The V gene's germline CDR1 is SGHTS and CDR2 YDEGEE. This CDR3 region has 15 residues. V lost 5 bases, J lost 0 bases, and 5 bases stayed unmatched. The CDR3 coding sequence is TGTGCCAGCAGTTTACAGGGGTATAGCAATCAGCCCCAGCATTTT. Its protein product is CASSLQGYSNQPQHF.

The chain uses TRBV10-1 and TRBJ2-7; 9 bases agree with TRBD1. J gave up 1 base and V 6 bases, and 7 bases lay outside the gene matches. This CDR3 is 15 amino acids long. CDR1 is WNHNN, CDR2 SYGVQD, per germline (reference sequence). The CDR3 protein is CASRKAGTGSYEQYF. CDR3 bases: TGCGCCAGCAGAAAGGCCGGGACAGGGTCCTACGAGCAGTACTTC.

The chain has TRBV7-9 and TRBJ2-7, with 12 bases fitting TRBD1. The V gene end was trimmed by 5 bases and the J gene end by 6 bases; junction bases not matched to a gene: 5. This CDR3 contains 14 residues. The germline V gene has CDR1 SEHNR and CDR2 FQNEAQ (reference sequence). The DNA for the CDR3 is TGTGCCAGCAGCCCCGGGACAGGGGGCCTCGAGCAGTACTTC. This codes for CASSPGTGGLEQYF.

The V gene is TRBV9, the J gene TRBJ1-4; D uncertain. Looked up from germline, CDR1 is SGDLS and CDR2 is YYNGEE. V lost 4 bases and J 0 bases, leaving 10 bases between the germline ends. The CDR3 has 15 amino acids. CDR3 protein: CASSSQSATNEKLFF. DNA for the CDR3: TGTGCCAGCAGCTCTCAGTCTGCAACTAATGAAAAACTGTTTTTT.

The chain couples TRBV30 to TRBJ2-7; 8 nucleotides agree with TRBD1. Germline assignment: CDR1 GTSNPN and CDR2 SVGIG (reference sequence). V shed 4 bases and J 2 bases; nucleotides not matched to a gene: 7. The CDR3 has 14 amino acids. CDR3 DNA: TGTGCCTGGAAGGTCGGGACAGGAGCCTACGAGCAGTACTTC. This encodes CAWKVGTGAYEQYF. Full variable domain (outside the CDR3, taken from reference TRBV30 and TRBJ2-7): SQTIHQWPATLVQPVGSPLSLECTVEGTSNPNLYWYRQAAGRGLQLLFYSVGIGQISSEVPQNLSASRPQDRQFILSSKKLLLSDSGFYLCAWKVGTGAYEQYFGPGTRLTVT.